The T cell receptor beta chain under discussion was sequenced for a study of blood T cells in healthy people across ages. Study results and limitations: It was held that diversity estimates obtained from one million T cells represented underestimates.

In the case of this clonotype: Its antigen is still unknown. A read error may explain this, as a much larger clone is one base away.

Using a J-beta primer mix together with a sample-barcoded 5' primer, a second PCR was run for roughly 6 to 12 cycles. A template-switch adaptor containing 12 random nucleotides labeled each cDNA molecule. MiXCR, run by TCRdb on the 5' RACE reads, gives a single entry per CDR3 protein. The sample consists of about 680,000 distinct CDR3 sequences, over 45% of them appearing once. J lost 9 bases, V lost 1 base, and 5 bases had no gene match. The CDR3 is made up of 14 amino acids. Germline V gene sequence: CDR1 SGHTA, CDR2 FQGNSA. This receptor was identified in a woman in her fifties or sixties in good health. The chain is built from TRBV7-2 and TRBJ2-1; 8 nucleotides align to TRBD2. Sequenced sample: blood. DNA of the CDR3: TGTGCCAGCAGCTTAGGGAGGACTAGCACTGAGCAGTTCTTC. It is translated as CASSLGRTSTEQFF.